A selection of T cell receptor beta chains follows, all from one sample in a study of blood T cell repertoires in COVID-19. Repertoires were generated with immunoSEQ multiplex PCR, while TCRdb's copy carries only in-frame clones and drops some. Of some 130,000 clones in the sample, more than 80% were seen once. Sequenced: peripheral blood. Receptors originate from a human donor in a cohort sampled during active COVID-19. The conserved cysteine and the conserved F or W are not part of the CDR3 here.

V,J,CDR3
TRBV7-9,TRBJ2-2,ASSFLTGGLTGELF
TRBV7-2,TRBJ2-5,ASSRSGFGETQY
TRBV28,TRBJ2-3,ASSFLQGPDTQY
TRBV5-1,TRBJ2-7,ASSLARTGTEQY
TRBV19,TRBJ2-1,ASSLTGYNYNEQF
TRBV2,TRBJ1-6,ASVGDYNSPLH
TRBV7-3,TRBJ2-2,ASSLMGGLNTGELF
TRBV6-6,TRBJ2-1,ASGPERTNEQF
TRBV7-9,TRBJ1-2,ASSLVKGRAEGYT
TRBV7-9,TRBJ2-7,ASSLTWTSKGDEQY
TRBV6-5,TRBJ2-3,ASTPASRTDTQY
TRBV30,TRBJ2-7,AWALGGFYEQY
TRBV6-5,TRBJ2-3,ASITQGTDTQY
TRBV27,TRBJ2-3,ASSLSRRDTQY
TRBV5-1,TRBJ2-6,ASSSSWIDRDKTGANVLT
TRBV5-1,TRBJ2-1,ASSLGTANNEQF